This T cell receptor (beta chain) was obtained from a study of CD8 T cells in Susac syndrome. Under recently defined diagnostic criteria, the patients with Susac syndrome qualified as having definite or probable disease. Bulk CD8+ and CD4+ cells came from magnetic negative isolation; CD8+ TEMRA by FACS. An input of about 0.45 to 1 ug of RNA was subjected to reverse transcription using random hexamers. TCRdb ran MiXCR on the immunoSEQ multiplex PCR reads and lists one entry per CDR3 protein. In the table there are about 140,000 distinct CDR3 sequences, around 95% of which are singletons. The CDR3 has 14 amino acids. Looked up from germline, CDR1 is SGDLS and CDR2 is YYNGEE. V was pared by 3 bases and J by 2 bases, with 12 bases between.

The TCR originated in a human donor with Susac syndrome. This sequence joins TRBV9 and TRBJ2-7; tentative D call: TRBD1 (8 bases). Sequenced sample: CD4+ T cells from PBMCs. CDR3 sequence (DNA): TGTGCCAGCAGCGGGACAGGGACTACCTACGAGCAGTACTTC. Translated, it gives CASSGTGTTYEQYF.